The 12 T cell receptor beta chains below come from one sample, sequenced in a study of breast tumors, draining lymph nodes, adjacent tissues. Samples came from axillary lymph nodes draining the breast cancer. Via MiXCR, TCRdb re-called the multiplex PCR reads, giving one row per CDR3 protein. Found here are about 140,000 distinct CDR3 sequences, around a third of them singletons; the top ten hold roughly 2.3%. Sequences were obtained from axillary lymph node tissue. Receptors were obtained from a female donor with breast cancer. Some clones in this sample may be carry-over from other donors' samples.

The sample holds many counts of this clonotype. The rearrangement uses TRBV5-4 and TRBJ2-3; TRBD2 matches at 10 bases. J was trimmed by 6 bases and V by 3 bases; bases with no gene match: 4. The CDR3 covers 14 residues. Germline V gives CDR1 SGHNT, CDR2 YYREEE (reference sequence). The CDR3 coding sequence is TGTGCCAGCAGCTATAGCGGGGGGAGTGATACGCAGTATTTT. It codes for CASSYSGGSDTQYF.

This clonotype was found many times. This sequence joins TRBV7-9 and TRBJ1-2, with D perhaps TRBD1 (6 bases). Trimming took 8 bases from V and 6 from J, leaving 16 bases between them. Germline CDR1 is SEHNR and CDR2 is FQNEAQ (reference sequence). The CDR3 is made up of 13 amino acids. The CDR3 DNA follows: TGTGCCAGCGAACGGGGGCCGGGGAATGGCTACACCTTC. It yields the protein CASERGPGNGYTF.

The V call is TRBV15, the J call TRBJ2-1; 11 nucleotides agree with TRBD2. The CDR3 runs to 16 residues. V shed 3 bases, J shed 3 bases, and the junction held 4 bases outside the gene matches. From germline, CDR1 is LNHNV and CDR2 YYDKDF (reference sequence). CDR3 sequence: CATSSLLAGDYNEQFF. The CDR3, as DNA: TGTGCCACCAGCAGTTTACTAGCGGGGGACTACAATGAGCAGTTCTTC.

This clonotype was picked up many times. The rearrangement uses TRBV12-3 or TRBV12-4 and TRBJ2-2; 8 bases are shared with TRBD2. Germline trimming cut 6 bases from V and 4 bases from J; bases unmatched to any gene: 4. The CDR3 loop spans 14 amino acids. The CDR3 nucleotides are TGTGCCAGCAGCAAAAGCGGGGGCACCGGGGAGCTGTTTTTT. It yields the protein CASSKSGGTGELFF.

The chain links TRBV7-2 to TRBJ2-7; 8 bases are a match to TRBD1. This CDR3 spans 11 amino acids. V lost 5 bases, J lost 10 bases, and 4 bases stayed unmatched. CDR1 and CDR2 from the germline V gene are SGHTA and FQGNSA. The CDR3 reads CASSEQGVQYF. In DNA form, the CDR3 reads TGTGCCAGCAGCGAACAGGGGGTACAGTACTTC.

There are many counts of this clonotype. The V gene is TRBV19, the J gene TRBJ1-3; no definite D call. This CDR3 spans 15 amino acids. Germline assignment: CDR1 LNHDA and CDR2 SQIVND (reference sequence). V lost 3 bases and J lost 1, with 10 bases in between. The CDR3 nucleotides read TGTGCCAGTAGTATTCCGGTCCTGTCTGGAAACACCATATATTTT. It codes for CASSIPVLSGNTIYF.

The CDR3 is CASTQTNYGYTF. The CDR3 nucleotides are TGTGCCAGCACACAGACTAACTATGGCTACACCTTC. The chain employs TRBV2 and TRBJ1-2; D is uncertain. The CDR3 is made up of 12 amino acids. CDR1 and CDR2 (germline): SNHLY, FYNNEI. The germline V and J ends were trimmed by 7 bases and 0 bases, with 6 bases remaining between them.

This clonotype appeared many times. One end of the junction fails to match germline, which may point to a read error. This rearrangement joins TRBV6-5 to TRBJ1-6; tentatively, D is TRBD1 (6 bases). Germline V CDR1 and CDR2: MNHEY, SVGAGI. The CDR3 contains 17 residues. This CDR3 reads CASSHSARGGTNSPLHF. Written as DNA, the CDR3 is TGTGCCAGCAGTCACTCCGCGCGGGGGGGGACAAATTCACCCCTCCACTTT.

There are many counts of this clonotype. This sequence joins TRBV5-6 and TRBJ2-4; D unresolved. The CDR3 is 13 residues long. Trimming shortened V by 0 bases and J by 6 bases, and 7 bases separated the two germline ends. Looked up from germline, CDR1 is SGHDT and CDR2 is YYEEEE. This chain's CDR3 is CASSLDMGNIQYF. CDR3 sequence (DNA): TGTGCCAGCAGCTTGGATATGGGAAACATTCAGTACTTC.

This clonotype was seen ten or more times. The chain combines TRBV6-1 with TRBJ1-5, with D tentatively TRBD1 (5 bases). This CDR3 spans 15 amino acids. Germline CDR1 reads MNHNS; CDR2 reads SASEGT. Trimming stripped 2 bases from V and 1 base from J, with 9 bases between. CDR3 coding DNA: TGTGCCAGCAGTGAACAGGGTCCCAGCAATCAGCCCCAGCATTTT. It yields the protein CASSEQGPSNQPQHF.

Concerning this clonotype itself: A much larger clone lies a single base off, so this may be a read error. The chain employs TRBV20-1 and TRBJ2-3; 10 nucleotides match TRBD1. The CDR3 has 11 residues. In germline, CDR1 is DFQATT, CDR2 SNEGSKA (reference sequence). In DNA, the CDR3 is TGCAGTGCTTCCGGGACAGGGGCTTTGTCTTTT. Translation: CSASGTGALSF.

This clonotype has ten or more counts. The chain uses TRBV7-9 and TRBJ2-5, with a weak D call TRBD2 (6 bases). The CDR3 covers 15 residues. Trimming stripped 1 base from V and 2 bases from J, with 11 bases between. The germline CDR1 and CDR2 sequences are SEHNR and FQNEAQ (reference sequence). The CDR3 region is CASSLDGLAQETQYF. In DNA form, the CDR3 reads TGTGCCAGCAGCTTAGATGGGCTAGCGCAAGAGACCCAGTACTTC.